The 12 T cell receptor beta chains below all came from one sample that was sequenced in a study. MiXCR, run by TCRdb on the 5' RACE reads, gives a single entry per CDR3 protein. The table shows roughly 54,000 distinct CDR3 sequences, with 15% to 20% occurring only once. Sequenced input: naive CD4+ T cells sorted from blood. The subset denotes: naive CD4+ T cells, CD4+CD45RA+CD25-. Every receptor here comes from a female donor with breast cancer.

This clonotype has just a few counts. This rearrangement joins TRBV12-3 or TRBV12-4 to TRBJ2-7; 9 nucleotides match TRBD2. V lost 9 bases to trimming and J lost 3 bases; unmatched junction nucleotides: 6. This CDR3 is built from 13 residues. The CDR3: CASGGTSSYEQYF. CDR3 in DNA: TGTGCCAGTGGTGGGACTAGCAGCTACGAGCAGTACTTC.

Only a few counts were recorded for this clonotype. The V gene is TRBV5-6, the J gene TRBJ2-3, with TRBD2 matching 7 bases. CDR3 size: 14 residues. V shed 0 bases and J 8 bases; nucleotides not matched to a gene: 6. CDR1 SGHDT and CDR2 YYEEEE come from the germline V gene. CDR3 coding DNA: TGTGCCAGCAGCTTGGGGACTAGTAGCTTTACGCAGTATTTT. Translation: CASSLGTSSFTQYF.

This clonotype turned up a few times. One base away lies a much larger clone, so this may be a sequencing read error. The J gene is TRBJ2-5, the V gene TRBV7-2; D may match TRBD1 or TRBD2 (6 bases each). The V gene lost 0 bases and the J gene lost 7 bases, with 15 bases spanning the gap. CDR1 SGHTA and CDR2 FQGNSA come from the germline V gene. The CDR3 runs 15 residues. In DNA form, the CDR3 reads TGTGCCAGCAGCTTAGCGCAGGGGAGGAGAGGGACCCAGTACTTC. Protein sequence: CASSLAQGRRGTQYF.

CDR3 DNA: TGTGCCAGCAGTGAAGAGCGGGCCGCCGGTGGCTACACCTTC. Translating gives CASSEERAAGGYTF. The V gene is TRBV2, the J gene TRBJ1-2; no clear D. V dropped 1 base and J dropped 7 bases, with 13 bases sitting between them. There are 14 residues in the CDR3. Germline assignment: CDR1 SNHLY and CDR2 FYNNEI.

This clonotype was detected many times. The V call is TRBV7-8, the J call TRBJ2-1; TRBD2 matches at 7 bases. Germline V CDR1 and CDR2: SGHVS, FQNEAQ. The J segment lost 8 bases and the V segment lost 0 bases, leaving 16 bases of the junction unmatched. This CDR3 is built from 18 residues. In nucleotides, the CDR3 is TGTGCCAGCAGCTTAGCGTCCTTTCGAGGGGCTAGCGGAGATGAGCAGTTCTTC. It encodes CASSLASFRGASGDEQFF.

This clonotype was seen only a few times. The V gene is TRBV5-1, the J gene TRBJ2-3; D may match TRBD1 or TRBD2 (5 bases each). V lost 4 bases and J lost 3, with 12 bases in between. The CDR3 length is 14 residues. In germline, CDR1 is SGHRS, CDR2 YFSETQ. CDR3 protein: CASSRDHETDTQYF. CDR3 DNA sequence: TGCGCCAGCAGCCGGGACCACGAAACAGATACGCAGTATTTT. The full variable domain, rest sourced from reference TRBV5-1 and TRBJ2-3, is KAGVTQTPRYLIKTRGQQVTLSCSPISGHRSVSWYQQTPGQGLQFLFEYFSETQRNKGNFPGRFSGRQFSNSRSEMNVSTLELGDSALYLCASSRDHETDTQYFGPGTRLTVL.

Comment on this clonotype: A junction boundary mismatches the germline segment, possibly from a read error. The V call is TRBV12-3 or TRBV12-4, the J call TRBJ1-1; 7 bases map to TRBD1. CDR3 length: 15 amino acids. CDR3 protein: CASSAADRVNTGAFF. The CDR3 DNA sequence: TGTGCCAGCAGTGCTGCTGACAGGGTGAACACTGGAGCTTTCTTT.

This clonotype was observed a handful of times. The rearrangement uses TRBV7-9 and TRBJ2-1, with 11 nucleotides matching TRBD2. CDR1 and CDR2 from the germline V gene are SEHNR and FQNEAQ (reference sequence). Trimming took 2 bases from V and 7 from J; bases not matched to a gene: 4. The CDR3 loop spans 15 amino acids. CDR3 nucleotides: TGTGCCAGCAGCTTATTCACTAGCGGGAGTAATGAGCAGTTCTTC. Translated: CASSLFTSGSNEQFF.

This clonotype was observed a handful of times. This chain connects TRBV7-9 to TRBJ2-1; 8 bases are a match to TRBD1. From germline, CDR1 is SEHNR and CDR2 FQNEAQ (reference sequence). V lost 5 bases and J lost 7; bases outside the gene matches: 10. The CDR3 contains 15 residues. The CDR3 here is CASSLWTGRANEQFF. The CDR3 bases are TGTGCCAGCAGCCTCTGGACAGGGCGGGCAAATGAGCAGTTCTTC.

In its sample, this clonotype was seen many times. The chain couples TRBV29-1 to TRBJ2-3, with 9 bases lining up with TRBD2. Germline V CDR1 and CDR2: SQVTM, ANQGSEA. The CDR3 is made up of 14 amino acids. V lost 6 bases to trimming and J lost 5 bases; unmatched junction nucleotides: 9. The CDR3 bases are TGCAGCGTCCTTGATAGCGGGAGTGGAGATACGCAGTATTTT. This sequence encodes CSVLDSGSGDTQYF.

This clonotype was observed at least ten times. V usage is TRBV7-2 and J usage is TRBJ2-1; no definite D call. The CDR3 covers 12 residues. In germline, CDR1 is SGHTA, CDR2 FQGNSA. Trimming took 2 bases from V and 12 from J, leaving 11 bases between them. CDR3 loop: CASSLNPSAQFF. In DNA form, the CDR3 reads TGTGCCAGCAGCTTAAACCCAAGCGCGCAGTTCTTC.

This rearrangement joins TRBV27 to TRBJ2-1; D unclear. Germline V lookup: CDR1 MNHEY, CDR2 SMNVEV (reference sequence). This CDR3 is built from 16 residues. V was pared by 5 bases and J by 1 base, with 15 bases between. CDR3 DNA sequence: TGTGCCAGCAGTAGCGCCCTGTGGAAGTCCTACAATGAGCAGTTCTTC. It encodes CASSSALWKSYNEQFF.